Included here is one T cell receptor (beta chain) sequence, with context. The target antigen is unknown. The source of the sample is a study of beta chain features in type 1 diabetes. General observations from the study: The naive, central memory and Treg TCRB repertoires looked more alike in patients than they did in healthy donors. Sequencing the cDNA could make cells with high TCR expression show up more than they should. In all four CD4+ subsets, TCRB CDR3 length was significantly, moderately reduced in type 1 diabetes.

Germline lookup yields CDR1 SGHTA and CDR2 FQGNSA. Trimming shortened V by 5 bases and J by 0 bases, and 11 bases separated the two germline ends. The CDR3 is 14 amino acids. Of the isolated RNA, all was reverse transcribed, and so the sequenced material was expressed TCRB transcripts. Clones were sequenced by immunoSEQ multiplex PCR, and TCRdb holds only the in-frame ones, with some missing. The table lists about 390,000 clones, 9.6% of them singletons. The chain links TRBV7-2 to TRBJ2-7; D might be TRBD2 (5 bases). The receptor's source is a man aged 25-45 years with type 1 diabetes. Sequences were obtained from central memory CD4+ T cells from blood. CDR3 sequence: CASSVDGDSYEQYF. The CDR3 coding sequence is TGTGCCAGCAGCGTGGACGGGGACTCCTACGAGCAGTACTTC. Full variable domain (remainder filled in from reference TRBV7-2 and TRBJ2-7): GAGVSQSPSNKVTEKGKDVELRCDPISGHTALYWYRQSLGQGLEFLIYFQGNSAPDKSGLPSDRFSAERTGGSVSTLTIQRTQQEDSAVYLCASSVDGDSYEQYFGPGTRLTVT.